Presented here are 7 T cell receptor beta chains from one specimen sequenced in a study of STAT3 mutations in large granular lymphocyte leukemia. Study observations and caveats: In T-cell large granular lymphocyte leukemia, about half of patients showed multiple immunodominant subclonotypes.

For these receptors, no antigen is known. The table came from immunoSEQ multiplex PCR; TCRdb's copy has only in-frame clones and leaves some out. This table holds about 15,000 clones, almost 85% found once. The sequencing input was peripheral blood mononuclear cells. Source of these receptors: a man between 50 and 59 years old with T-cell large granular lymphocyte leukemia. Some clones in this sample may be carry-over from other donors' samples.

This sequence joins TRBV5-6 and TRBJ2-1, with TRBD2 matching over 13 bases. The CDR3 runs to 16 residues. V was pared by 4 bases and J by 2 bases, with 3 bases of the junction left unmatched. Per germline, CDR1 SGHDT and CDR2 YYEEEE. In DNA, the CDR3 is TGTGCCAGCAGCCCAACTAGCGGGAGGGCCTACAATGAGCAGTTCTTC. Its translation: CASSPTSGRAYNEQFF.

The rearrangement uses TRBV18 and TRBJ2-7; 11 positions match TRBD1. The V gene's germline CDR1 is KGHSH and CDR2 LQKENI. V gave up 4 bases and J gave up 4 bases; unmatched junction bases: 3. The CDR3 is 14 amino acids. The DNA for the CDR3 is TGTGCCAGCTCACTTGGACAGGGGGCATACGAGCAGTACTTC. It yields the protein CASSLGQGAYEQYF.

The chain couples TRBV6-6 to TRBJ2-7, with 8 bases matching TRBD2. CDR1 MNHNY and CDR2 SVGAGI come from the germline V gene (reference sequence). The length of the CDR3 is 14 residues. The ends lost 6 bases at V and 1 base at J; junction bases unmatched: 5. Here the CDR3 reads CASSQGLASYEQYF. The CDR3 DNA reads TGTGCCAGCAGCCAAGGACTAGCTTCCTACGAGCAGTACTTC.

The chain is built from TRBV13 and TRBJ2-7; no clear D. V was shortened by 3 bases and J by 6 bases, with 9 bases between the two germline ends. Germline assignment: CDR1 PRHDT and CDR2 FYEKMQ (reference sequence). The CDR3 loop spans 12 amino acids. This CDR3 reads CASSLSGGEQYF. CDR3 DNA: TGTGCCAGCAGCTTGTCGGGCGGCGAGCAGTACTTC.

The chain has TRBV19 and TRBJ1-5; D may be TRBD1 (6 bases). V was pared by 3 bases and J by 6 bases, with 9 bases between. The CDR3 contains 13 residues. The germline V gene has CDR1 LNHDA and CDR2 SQIVND (reference sequence). The DNA of the CDR3 is TGTGCCAGTAGTATCACAGGGCGTCAGCCCCAGCATTTT. Translated: CASSITGRQPQHF.

The V call is TRBV2, the J call TRBJ2-5; either TRBD1 or TRBD2 may supply D (5 bases each). Germline values: CDR1 SNHLY, CDR2 FYNNEI. The CDR3 has 12 amino acids. V shed 4 bases and J shed 4 bases, with 7 bases lying between them. CDR3 protein: CASSAGRETQYF. CDR3 DNA: TGTGCCAGCAGTGCGGGGCGAGAGACCCAGTACTTC.

The V call is TRBV7-3, the J call TRBJ2-2, with 7 bases aligning to TRBD2. Losses at the gene ends were 5 bases for V and 2 bases for J; bases not matched to a gene: 5. Germline CDR1 and CDR2: SGHTA and FQGTGA. CDR3 length: 15 amino acids. The CDR3 loop reads CASSMTSSNTGELFF. The CDR3 coding sequence is TGTGCCAGCAGCATGACTAGCTCTAACACCGGGGAGCTGTTTTTT.